This section outlines one T cell receptor beta chain sequence together with its context. Trimming took off 2 bases at V and 5 bases at J, with 12 bases between the two ends. Germline V gives CDR1 MDHEN, CDR2 SYDVKM. The CDR3 covers 15 residues. Here immunoSEQ multiplex PCR was the method, and the copy in TCRdb shows in-frame clones only, minus some. The table shows 110,000 to 150,000 clones, with around 94% occurring only once. This record belongs to a study of control samples from healthy donors and cancer patients. The sequence was collected from a man aged 55-75 years with colorectal cancer. V and J are TRBV28 and TRBJ2-2; no reliable D call. The source material was PBMCs. In nucleotides, the CDR3 is TGTGCCAGCAGTTTAGGGCGGAGACGAACCGGGGAGCTGTTTTTT. This gives the protein CASSLGRRRTGELFF.